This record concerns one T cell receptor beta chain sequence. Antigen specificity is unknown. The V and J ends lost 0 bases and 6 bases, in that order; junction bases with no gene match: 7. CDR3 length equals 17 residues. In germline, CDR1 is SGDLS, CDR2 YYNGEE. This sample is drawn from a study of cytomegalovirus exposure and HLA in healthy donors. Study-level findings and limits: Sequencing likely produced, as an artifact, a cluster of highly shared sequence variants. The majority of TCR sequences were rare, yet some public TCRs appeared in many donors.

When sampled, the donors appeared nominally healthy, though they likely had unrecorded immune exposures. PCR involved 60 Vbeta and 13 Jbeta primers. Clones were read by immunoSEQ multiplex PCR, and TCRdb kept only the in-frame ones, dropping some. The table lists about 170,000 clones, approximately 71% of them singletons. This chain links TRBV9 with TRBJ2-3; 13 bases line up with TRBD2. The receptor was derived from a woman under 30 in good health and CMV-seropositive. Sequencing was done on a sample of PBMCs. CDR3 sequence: CASSVGGTSGTRDTQYF. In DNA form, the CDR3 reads TGTGCCAGCAGCGTAGGCGGGACTAGCGGGACCAGGGATACGCAGTATTTT.